This T cell receptor beta chain was documented in a study of T-cell memory formation after mild COVID-19. General observations from the study: Most CD4+ clones that shrank were in CM and EM, while CD8+ ones turned up in EMRA.

This clonotype has only a few counts. Its antigen is still unknown. After 5'RACE with constant-segment primers, TCR alpha and TCR beta cDNA libraries carrying sample barcodes and UMIs were obtained. TCRdb fed the 5' RACE reads into MiXCR, producing one record per CDR3 protein. The table lists a few hundred thousand distinct CDR3 sequences, roughly 19% of them singletons. Sequenced input: PBMCs or a T cell subset sorted from them (not recorded which). The clonotype was recovered from a man aged 18 to 29 who had mild COVID-19 (a few samples of this study predate the infection). Cell type and time point are not known.

CDR3 nucleotides: TGTGCCAGCACTTTTGACAGGGTGAGCACTGAAGCTTTCTTT. Encoded protein: CASTFDRVSTEAFF. The genes are TRBV12-3 or TRBV12-4 and TRBJ1-1; TRBD1 aligns across 7 bases. The CDR3 sequence is 14 residues long. The ends lost 7 bases at V and 4 bases at J; junction bases unmatched: 9.